This T cell receptor beta chain emerged from a study of T cells expressing NK-cell markers. Looking at the study overall: The TCR beta repertoires originated in sorted CD3+CD56+NKG2C+, CD3+CD56+NKG2C- and CD3+CD56-NKG2C+ T cells.

Germline assignment: CDR1 SGHAT and CDR2 FQNNGV. There are 16 residues in the CDR3. Reanalyzing the 5' RACE reads, TCRdb keeps one entry per CDR3 protein, without DNA. Across about 260,000 distinct CDR3 sequences, the top ten clones capture roughly 4.2% of the sample. Sequenced material: blood T cells: a sorted CD56 or NKG2C T cell subset, CD4+ or CD8+ T cells, or bulk PBMC T cells (not recorded which). This sequence was found in a woman between 18 and 70 years old in good health. The rearrangement joins TRBV11-2 to TRBJ1-6; TCRdb names TRBD1, which stays unverified in the absence of DNA. CDR3 sequence: CASSYGQGADNSPLHF.